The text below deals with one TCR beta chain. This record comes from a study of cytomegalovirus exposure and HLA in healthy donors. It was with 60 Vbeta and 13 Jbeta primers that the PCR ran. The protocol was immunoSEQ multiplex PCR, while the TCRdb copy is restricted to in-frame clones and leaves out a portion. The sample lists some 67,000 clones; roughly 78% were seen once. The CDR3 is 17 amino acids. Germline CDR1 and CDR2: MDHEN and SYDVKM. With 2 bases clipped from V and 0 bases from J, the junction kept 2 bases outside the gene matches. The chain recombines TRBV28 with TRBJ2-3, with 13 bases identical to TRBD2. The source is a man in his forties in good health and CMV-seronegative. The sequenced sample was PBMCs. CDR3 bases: TGTGCCAGCAGTTTAGGGACTAGCGGGGCTAGCACAGATACGCAGTATTTT. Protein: CASSLGTSGASTDTQYF.